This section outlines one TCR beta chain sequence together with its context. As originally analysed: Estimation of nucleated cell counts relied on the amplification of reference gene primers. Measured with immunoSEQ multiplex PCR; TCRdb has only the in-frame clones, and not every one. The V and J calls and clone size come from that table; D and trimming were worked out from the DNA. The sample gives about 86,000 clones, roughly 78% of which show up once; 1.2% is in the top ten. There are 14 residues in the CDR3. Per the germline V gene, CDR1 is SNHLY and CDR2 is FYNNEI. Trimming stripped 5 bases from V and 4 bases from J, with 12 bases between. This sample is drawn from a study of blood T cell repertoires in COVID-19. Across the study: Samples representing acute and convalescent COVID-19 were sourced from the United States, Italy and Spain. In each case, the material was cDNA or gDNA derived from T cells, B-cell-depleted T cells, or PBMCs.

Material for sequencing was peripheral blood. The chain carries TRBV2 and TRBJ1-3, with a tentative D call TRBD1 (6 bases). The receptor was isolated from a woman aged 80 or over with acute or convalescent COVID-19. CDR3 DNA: TGTGCCAGCAGTCCTGGGCAGGGGGGAAACACCATATATTTT. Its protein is CASSPGQGGNTIYF. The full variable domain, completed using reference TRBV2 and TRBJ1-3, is EPEVTQTPSHQVTQMGQEVILRCVPISNHLYFYWYRQILGQKVEFLVSFYNNEISEKSEIFDDQFSVERPDGSNFTLKIRSTKLEDSAMYFCASSPGQGGNTIYFGEGSWLTVV.